The next 27 T cell receptor beta chains were all read from a single sample in a study of cytomegalovirus exposure and HLA in healthy donors. Use of 60 Vbeta and 13 Jbeta primers characterized the PCR. Generated by immunoSEQ multiplex PCR, the TCRdb table keeps only in-frame clones and is missing some. The table counts under 200,000 clones; 6.5% lies in the top ten. The sample taken for sequencing was PBMCs. The receptors were gathered from a young man in good health and CMV-seronegative.

The chain combines TRBV19 with TRBJ1-2; a weak D match, TRBD1 (5 bases). With 1 base removed from V and 6 bases from J, the gap between germline ends came to 15 bases. CDR1 and CDR2 from the germline V gene are LNHDA and SQIVND (reference sequence). The CDR3 covers 15 residues. This chain's CDR3 is CASSIVGTGRNGYTF. The CDR3 region has the DNA TGTGCCAGTAGTATAGTCGGAACAGGTCGGAATGGCTACACCTTC.

The chain has TRBV29-1 and TRBJ2-3, with 10 bases aligning to TRBD2. The trim removed 5 bases at V and 6 bases at J, leaving 14 bases unmatched. The length of the CDR3 is 16 residues. Germline CDR1 reads SQVTM; CDR2 reads ANQGSEA. The CDR3 region is CSVTLAGGRLPDTQYF. For the CDR3, the DNA is TGCAGCGTTACATTAGCGGGGGGCCGATTGCCGGATACGCAGTATTTT.

The chain combines TRBV5-1 with TRBJ2-3, with D possibly being TRBD1 (5 bases). The V gene's germline CDR1 is SGHRS and CDR2 YFSETQ. This CDR3 is built from 16 residues. The ends were cut back, 0 bases at V and 4 bases at J, with 15 bases in the middle. CDR3 sequence reads: CASSLALGVSPDTQYF. CDR3 bases: TGCGCCAGCAGCTTGGCGCTAGGGGTGTCCCCAGATACGCAGTATTTT.

The chain is built from TRBV27 and TRBJ2-3, with D possibly being TRBD2 (6 bases). Germline CDR1 and CDR2: MNHEY and SMNVEV (reference sequence). CDR3 length: 14 residues. Between the trimmed V and J ends, which lost 0 bases and 4 bases, there was a span of 8 bases. The CDR3 spells CASSLSGEADTQYF. The CDR3 region has the DNA TGTGCCAGCAGTTTATCAGGGGAGGCAGATACGCAGTATTTT.

The chain couples TRBV25-1 to TRBJ2-7; TRBD2 aligns across 12 bases. The CDR3 has 18 amino acids. Germline V CDR1 and CDR2: MGHDK, SYGVNS. Germline trimming cut 0 bases from V and 2 bases from J; bases unmatched to any gene: 8. The CDR3 spells CASSEYWIGLAGTYEQYF. CDR3 DNA sequence: TGTGCCAGCAGTGAATATTGGATCGGACTAGCGGGAACCTACGAGCAGTACTTC.

V gene TRBV19 combines with J gene TRBJ1-5; D gene uncertain. This CDR3 is built from 14 residues. Per germline, CDR1 LNHDA and CDR2 SQIVND (reference sequence). The V end lost 4 bases, the J end lost 2 bases, and 9 bases lay between the germline ends. The CDR3 coding sequence is TGTGCCAGTAGTACGGCGGCGGGCAATCAGCCCCAGCATTTT. It translates to CASSTAAGNQPQHF.

The gene calls are TRBV4-3 and TRBJ2-1, with 8 bases lining up with TRBD2. The CDR3 totals 17 residues. V dropped 2 bases and J dropped 6; count of bases not matched to a gene: 12. In germline, CDR1 is LGHNA, CDR2 YSLEER. In DNA, the CDR3 is TGCGCCAGCAGCCAACAACGGGGGGGCCAATTTCGCAATGAGCAGTTCTTC. This encodes CASSQQRGGQFRNEQFF.

J is TRBJ1-1 and V is TRBV5-1, with D possibly matching TRBD1 (6 bases). Germline V gene lookup returns CDR1 SGHRS and CDR2 YFSETQ. This CDR3 has 15 amino acids. V lost 2 bases, J lost 0 bases, and 11 bases lay in between. CDR3 protein: CASSLDGDMNTEAFF. CDR3 bases: TGCGCCAGCAGCTTAGACGGGGACATGAACACTGAAGCTTTCTTT.

V is TRBV27 and J is TRBJ1-1, with D maybe TRBD1 (5 bases). V lost 8 bases and J lost 3, with 19 bases in between. This CDR3 is built from 15 residues. CDR1 and CDR2 (germline): MNHEY, SMNVEV (reference sequence). The CDR3 bases are TGTGCCAGCTCGGGCCGGGGCGGGAAAGACACTGAAGCTTTCTTT. This codes for CASSGRGGKDTEAFF.

This chain links TRBV7-2 with TRBJ2-3; TRBD2 matches 11 bases. Germline V CDR1 and CDR2: SGHTA, FQGNSA. V lost 4 bases and J lost 7; bases outside the gene matches: 1. The CDR3 totals 13 residues. CDR3 nucleotides: TGTGCCAGCAGCTCGACTAGCGGGAATACGCAGTATTTT. This encodes CASSSTSGNTQYF.

The chain carries TRBV9 and TRBJ2-7; possible D gene TRBD1, 5 bases. The germline V and J ends were trimmed by 1 base and 5 bases, with 16 bases remaining between them. Per germline, CDR1 SGDLS and CDR2 YYNGEE. The CDR3 contains 15 residues. The CDR3 is CASSVSLQVSDEQYF. CDR3 in DNA: TGTGCCAGCAGCGTATCTCTACAGGTTTCCGACGAGCAGTACTTC. Complete variable domain (other parts from reference TRBV9 and TRBJ2-7): DSGVTQTPKHLITATGQRVTLRCSPRSGDLSVYWYQQSLDQGLQFLIQYYNGEERAKGNILERFSAQQFPDLHSELNLSSLELGDSALYFCASSVSLQVSDEQYFGPGTRLTVT.

The V and J genes are TRBV25-1 and TRBJ2-7; D is ambiguous. V was shortened by 3 bases and J by 1 base, with 7 bases between the two germline ends. The germline V gene encodes CDR1 MGHDK and CDR2 SYGVNS. This CDR3 contains 13 residues. The chain's CDR3 is CASSEAASYEQYF. CDR3 DNA: TGTGCCAGCAGTGAGGCGGCATCCTACGAGCAGTACTTC.

The chain uses TRBV30 and TRBJ2-5, with 16 bases lining up with TRBD2. Germline CDR1 reads GTSNPN; CDR2 reads SVGIG (reference sequence). V shed 2 bases, J shed 5 bases, and the junction held 14 bases outside the gene matches. This CDR3 region has 19 residues. The CDR3 protein is CAWSSTPGTSGGAMETQYF. In DNA form, the CDR3 reads TGTGCCTGGAGTTCAACTCCCGGGACTAGCGGGGGGGCAATGGAGACCCAGTACTTC.

The chain combines TRBV4-3 with TRBJ1-2; no clear D gene. The germline V gene has CDR1 LGHNA and CDR2 YSLEER. The V end was cut by 1 base, the J end by 0 bases, with 6 bases between. The CDR3 has 14 residues. Here the CDR3 reads CASSQGGANYGYTF. The CDR3 DNA follows: TGCGCCAGCAGCCAAGGAGGTGCTAACTATGGCTACACCTTC.

The chain employs TRBV6-4 and TRBJ1-1; TRBD1 matches 7 bases. There are 14 residues in the CDR3. CDR1 is MRHNA, CDR2 SNTAGT, per germline. V lost 6 bases, J lost 5 bases, and 9 bases stayed unmatched. CDR3 sequence: CASSRQGYGTEAFF. As DNA, the CDR3 is TGTGCCAGCAGCCGACAGGGCTATGGGACTGAAGCTTTCTTT.

This sequence joins TRBV4-3 and TRBJ1-6; no reliable D call. Trimming shortened V by 0 bases and J by 9 bases, and 12 bases separated the two germline ends. The CDR3 sequence is 15 residues long. The germline V gene has CDR1 LGHNA and CDR2 YSLEER. This CDR3 is CASSQEGAGGSPLHF. The CDR3 DNA sequence: TGCGCCAGCAGCCAAGAGGGCGCGGGTGGTTCACCCCTCCACTTT.

The rearrangement joins TRBV27 to TRBJ1-2, with TRBD1 identical over 10 bases. V gave up 5 bases and J gave up 6 bases; unmatched junction bases: 9. Germline CDR1 is MNHEY and CDR2 is SMNVEV (reference sequence). CDR3 length equals 15 residues. CDR3 DNA: TGTGCCAGCAGTCCCACCTCCGGGACAGGGGATGGCTACACCTTC. Residues: CASSPTSGTGDGYTF.

The rearrangement joins TRBV7-2 to TRBJ2-1, with 7 bases lining up with TRBD2. The CDR3 runs to 15 residues. J lost 8 bases, V lost 4 bases, and 11 bases had no gene match. Germline V gene sequence: CDR1 SGHTA, CDR2 FQGNSA. DNA of the CDR3: TGTGCCAGCAGCTGGGGGACTAACGGGGCAGATGAGCAGTTCTTC. Translating gives CASSWGTNGADEQFF. The complete variable domain, with remaining parts taken from reference TRBV7-2 and TRBJ2-1, reads GAGVSQSPSNKVTEKGKDVELRCDPISGHTALYWYRQSLGQGLEFLIYFQGNSAPDKSGLPSDRFSAERTGGSVSTLTIQRTQQEDSAVYLCASSWGTNGADEQFFGPGTRLTVL.

The rearrangement links TRBV7-9 to TRBJ2-7, with D possibly being TRBD2 (5 bases). This CDR3 is built from 14 residues. V was trimmed by 1 base and J by 2 bases, leaving 9 bases between them. CDR1 SEHNR and CDR2 FQNEAQ come from the germline V gene (reference sequence). This CDR3 reads CASSLVDGTYEQYF. The CDR3 DNA sequence: TGTGCCAGCAGCTTAGTCGACGGGACCTACGAGCAGTACTTC.

The chain carries TRBV5-1 and TRBJ2-5, with TRBD1 identical over 8 bases. This CDR3 has 14 residues. The V segment lost 5 bases and the J segment 5 bases; nucleotides outside the gene matches: 8. From germline, CDR1 is SGHRS and CDR2 YFSETQ. Written as DNA, the CDR3 is TGCGCCAGCAGGGCAGGGGGCAGGGAGGAGACCCAGTACTTC. It codes for CASRAGGREETQYF.

This chain uses TRBV2 with TRBJ1-2; D not certain. V gave up 7 bases and J gave up 2 bases, with 23 bases separating them. Germline-derived CDR1 and CDR2 are SNHLY and FYNNEI. This CDR3 contains 17 residues. CDR3 coding DNA: TGTGCCAGCAATTCGGAGCTAGCCCTTATAGGAAACTATGGCTACACCTTC. It encodes CASNSELALIGNYGYTF.

Remarks on this clone: One junction end disagrees with the germline gene, perhaps due to a read error. This chain joins TRBV6-5 and TRBJ2-3; D is possibly TRBD1 (5 bases). CDR1 and CDR2 from the germline V gene are MNHEY and SVGAGI. The CDR3 runs to 15 residues. The CDR3 region is CASRARKTSTGTQYF. CDR3 sequence (DNA): TGTGCCAGCAGGGCGAGGAAAACGAGCACAGGTACGCAGTATTTT.

The rearrangement links TRBV7-8 to TRBJ2-7, with 9 bases lining up with TRBD2. The CDR3 consists of 16 residues. Germline CDR1 is SGHVS and CDR2 is FQNEAQ. The J segment lost 5 bases and the V segment lost 0 bases, leaving 8 bases of the junction unmatched. The DNA of the CDR3 is TGTGCCAGCAGCTTAGCGGTCGGAGCGGGAGGACACGAGCAGTACTTC. The encoded protein is CASSLAVGAGGHEQYF.

The V gene is TRBV25-1, the J gene TRBJ2-5; a weak D match, TRBD1 (5 bases). The tail of the sequence fits TRBJ2-7 better, so the J call may be wrong. CDR3 length: 13 residues. The germline V gene encodes CDR1 MGHDK and CDR2 SYGVNS. CDR3 sequence reads: CASSRVGAYEQYF. The CDR3, as DNA: TGTGCCAGCAGTCGTGTTGGGGCATACGAGCAGTACTTC.

In DNA, the CDR3 is TGCGCCAGCGGACTGGGTGGGGGCGGAGATACGCAGTATTTT. As protein: CASGLGGGGDTQYF. The V call is TRBV10-2, the J call TRBJ2-3; D might be TRBD1 (6 bases). Germline V CDR1 and CDR2: WSHSY, SAAADI. CDR3 length: 14 residues. V gave up 8 bases and J gave up 5 bases, with 17 bases separating them.

The rearrangement joins TRBV19 to TRBJ1-5, with TRBD1 matching 7 bases. The V segment lost 6 bases and the J segment 0 bases; nucleotides outside the gene matches: 8. This CDR3 is 16 amino acids long. The germline CDR1 and CDR2 sequences are LNHDA and SQIVND (reference sequence). The CDR3, as DNA: TGTGCCAGTAGCAACCCGGACAGGTTTAGCAATCAGCCCCAGCATTTT. Its translation is CASSNPDRFSNQPQHF.

The chain combines TRBV7-8 with TRBJ2-5, with 9 bases identical to TRBD1. CDR3 length: 14 amino acids. With 1 base clipped from V and 4 bases from J, the junction kept 1 base outside the gene matches. The germline gives CDR1 SGHVS, CDR2 FQNEAQ. CDR3 loop: CASSLETGGETQYF. CDR3 DNA sequence: TGTGCCAGCAGCTTAGAGACAGGGGGAGAGACCCAGTACTTC.